This T cell receptor (beta chain) was retrieved from a study of PD-L1 blockade in urothelial cancer listed by TCRdb under 2017. Context from the whole study: Every patient began therapy in about 2014 and was given atezolizumab 1,200 mg intravenously every 3 weeks. Twenty-five of 29 patients were identified as males with urothelial cancer of bladder origin, and a prior smoking history was reported by 18 of 29 patients. An ECOG performance status of 0 or 1 was recorded for the patients, and 0 to 3 prior chemotherapy regimens had been received by the patients. Blood samples were analyzed 3 weeks after the start of treatment (second dose) and 6 weeks after the start of treatment. Blood samples gave median yields of around 150,000 T cells and 82,636 unique TCRs, along with a median clonality of around 0.08. Somatic, immune and clinical correlates of response to PD-L1 blockade with atezolizumab in urothelial cancer were the focus of an exploratory multi-omic analysis. Pretreatment tumor samples, along with matched peripheral blood serially collected before and after atezolizumab treatment, were subjected to TCR sequencing. Durable clinical benefit was defined as a progression-free survival longer than 6 months, and TCR features were additionally tested against progression-free survival and overall survival. In the same patients, pretreatment tumors underwent whole exome sequencing and RNA sequencing in addition to TCR sequencing. Durable clinical benefit was achieved by nine patients but not by the remaining 20. Just over 28 patients had pretreatment blood TCR-seq, about 24 had at least one posttreatment blood collection, and about 24 had tumor TCR-seq. Study-level results and caveats: Small sample size (n of about 30) and many exploratory analyses mean the results are intended to be hypothesis-generating. Improved progression-free and overall survival was associated with having pretreatment peripheral blood TCR clonality below the median. Greater expansion of tumor-associated TCR clones in peripheral blood 3 weeks after the start of treatment was observed in patients with durable benefit (n of about 24, p = 0.022).

To estimate absolute template abundance from read counts, synthetic TCR analog templates were spiked into each PCR. The immunoSEQ assay used bias-controlled V and J gene primers to amplify TCRbeta CDR3 regions from genomic DNA. Sequencing of rearranged TCRbeta segments was done at approximately 20X coverage. Per the authors' processing: Sequencing errors were corrected by clustering and CDR3s were annotated against IMGT to assign V, D and J genes. Downstream analyses used only productive TCRbeta rearrangements, leaving out any out-of-frame or stop-codon sequences. Clonality was calculated as one minus the Shannon entropy normalized by the log of the number of unique productive sequences. Clones differing between time points or between blood and tumor were identified by Fisher's exact test with Benjamini-Hochberg correction at adjusted p below 0.01. Not all clones reach the TCRdb copy of this immuneACCESS table, which keeps in-frame sequences only. Checked studies attribute under half of the gap to unresolved V genes and leave the rest unexplained. V and J calls and clone size are copied from that table; D and trimming were computed from the DNA. Recorded for this sample are 100,000 to 150,000 clones; roughly 82% of them occurred a single time. The biggest ten clones account for roughly 2.6% of the sample.

Explained via the paper, the time point label denotes: peripheral blood 6 weeks after treatment start. A total of about 31 patients with locally advanced or metastatic urothelial carcinoma, treated at Memorial Sloan Kettering on a trial protocol, made up the cohort. Peripheral blood mononuclear cells were collected pretreatment and during treatment, with between 1 and 8 total time points obtained per patient. The Qiagen DNeasy Blood extraction kit was used to purify genomic DNA from total PBMCs and tumor samples. PBMCs were collected pretreatment and during treatment, and were isolated and stored as previously described. Comments on this clone: Its antigen is unknown. No much larger clone is present one base from it, and per-base qualities are unavailable.

Taken from cysteine to phenylalanine, the CDR3 has 13 residues. Only the CDR3 DNA is retained, 39 bases long and in frame from the first base. Relative to germline, V is missing 8 bases and J is missing 9 bases, with 6 bases of the junction outside any gene match. The germline V gene (reference sequence) supplies CDR1 SEHNR and CDR2 FQNEAQ. The starting material was PBMCs, obtained around atezolizumab (anti-PD-L1) treatment. The clonotype comes from a man aged 45-65 years with urothelial cancer. The V and J segments used are TRBV7-9 and TRBJ1-6, with 8 bases aligning to TRBD1. The DNA reads as follows: TGTGCCAGCGGGCCAGGGGGCCCTTCACCCCTCCACTTT. Its protein product is CASGPGGPSPLHF.